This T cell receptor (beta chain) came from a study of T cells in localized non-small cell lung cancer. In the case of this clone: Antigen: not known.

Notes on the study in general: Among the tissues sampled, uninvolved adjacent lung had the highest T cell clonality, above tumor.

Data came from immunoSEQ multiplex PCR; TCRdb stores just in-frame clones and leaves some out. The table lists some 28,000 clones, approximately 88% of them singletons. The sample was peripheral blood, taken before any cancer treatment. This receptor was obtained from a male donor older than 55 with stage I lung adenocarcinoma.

In nucleotides, the CDR3 is TGCGCCAGCAGCTTAATGGCGGGACAGCTATACAATGAGCAGTTCTTC. Its protein is CASSLMAGQLYNEQFF. J is TRBJ2-1 and V is TRBV5-1; TRBD1 might be the D (7 bases). The germline gives CDR1 SGHRS, CDR2 YFSETQ. V lost 2 bases and J lost 4, with 16 bases in between. There are 16 residues in the CDR3.